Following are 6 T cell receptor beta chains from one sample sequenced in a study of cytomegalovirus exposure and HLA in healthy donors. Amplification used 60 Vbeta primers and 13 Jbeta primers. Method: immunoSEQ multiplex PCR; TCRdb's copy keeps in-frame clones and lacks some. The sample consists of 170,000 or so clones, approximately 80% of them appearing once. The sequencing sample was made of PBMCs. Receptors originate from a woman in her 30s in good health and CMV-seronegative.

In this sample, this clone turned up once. This CDR3 is CASSPGYGQGSSYEQYF. DNA of the CDR3: TGTGCCAGCTCACCTGGCTACGGACAGGGTAGCTCCTACGAGCAGTACTTC. V and J are TRBV18 and TRBJ2-7, with 8 bases that match TRBD1. CDR1 is KGHSH and CDR2 is LQKENI in the germline V gene. There are 17 residues in the CDR3. V lost 3 bases and J lost 0; bases outside the gene matches: 10.

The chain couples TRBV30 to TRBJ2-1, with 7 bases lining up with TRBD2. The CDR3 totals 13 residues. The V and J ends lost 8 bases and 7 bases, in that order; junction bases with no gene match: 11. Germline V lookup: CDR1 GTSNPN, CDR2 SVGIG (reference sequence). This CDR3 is CAAGVWGGNEQFF. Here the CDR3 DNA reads TGTGCCGCGGGGGTTTGGGGCGGGAATGAGCAGTTCTTC.

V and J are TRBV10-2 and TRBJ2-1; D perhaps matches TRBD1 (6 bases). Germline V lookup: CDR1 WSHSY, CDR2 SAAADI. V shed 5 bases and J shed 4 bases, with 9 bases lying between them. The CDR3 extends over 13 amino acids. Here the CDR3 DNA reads TGCGCCAGCAGTCCGGACAGTTACAATGAGCAGTTCTTC. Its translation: CASSPDSYNEQFF.

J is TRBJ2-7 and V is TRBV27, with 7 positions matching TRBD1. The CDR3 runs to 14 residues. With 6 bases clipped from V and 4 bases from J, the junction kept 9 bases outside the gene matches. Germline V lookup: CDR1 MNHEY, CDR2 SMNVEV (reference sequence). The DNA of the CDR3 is TGTGCCAGCAGCATCCAAGGGACAGCTTACGAGCAGTACTTC. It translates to CASSIQGTAYEQYF.

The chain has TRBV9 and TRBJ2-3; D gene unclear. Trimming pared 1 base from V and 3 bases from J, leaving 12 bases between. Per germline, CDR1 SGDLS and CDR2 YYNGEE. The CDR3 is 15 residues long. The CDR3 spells CASSVRSLGTDTQYF. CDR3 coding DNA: TGTGCCAGCAGCGTAAGAAGTCTAGGAACAGATACGCAGTATTTT.

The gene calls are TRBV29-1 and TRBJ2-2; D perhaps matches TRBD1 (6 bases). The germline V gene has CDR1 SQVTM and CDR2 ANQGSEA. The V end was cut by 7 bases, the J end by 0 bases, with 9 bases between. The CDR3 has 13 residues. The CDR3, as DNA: TGCAGCGCGGACAGTACGAACACCGGGGAGCTGTTTTTT. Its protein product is CSADSTNTGELFF.